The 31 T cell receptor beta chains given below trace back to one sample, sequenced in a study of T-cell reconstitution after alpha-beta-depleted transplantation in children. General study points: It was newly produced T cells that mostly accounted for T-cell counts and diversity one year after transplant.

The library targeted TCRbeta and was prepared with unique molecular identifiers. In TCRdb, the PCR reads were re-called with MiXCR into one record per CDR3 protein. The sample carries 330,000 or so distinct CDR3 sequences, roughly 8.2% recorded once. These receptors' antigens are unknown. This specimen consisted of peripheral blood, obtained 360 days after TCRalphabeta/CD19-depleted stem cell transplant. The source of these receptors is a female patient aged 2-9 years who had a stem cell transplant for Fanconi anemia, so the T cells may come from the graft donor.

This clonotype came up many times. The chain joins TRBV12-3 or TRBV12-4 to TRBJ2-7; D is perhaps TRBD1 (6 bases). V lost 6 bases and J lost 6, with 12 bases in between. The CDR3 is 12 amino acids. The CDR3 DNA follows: TGTGCCAGCAGGCCTCAGGGGAGCGAGCAGTACTTC. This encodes CASRPQGSEQYF.

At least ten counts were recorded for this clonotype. CDR3 protein: CASSERGLARETQYF. The CDR3 bases are TGTGCCAGCAGCGAAAGGGGACTAGCGCGCGAGACCCAGTACTTC. The rearrangement links TRBV9 to TRBJ2-5, with 10 bases lining up with TRBD2. V was clipped by 3 bases and J by 5 bases; unmatched bases: 7. The CDR3 is made up of 15 amino acids. The germline CDR1 and CDR2 sequences are SGDLS and YYNGEE.

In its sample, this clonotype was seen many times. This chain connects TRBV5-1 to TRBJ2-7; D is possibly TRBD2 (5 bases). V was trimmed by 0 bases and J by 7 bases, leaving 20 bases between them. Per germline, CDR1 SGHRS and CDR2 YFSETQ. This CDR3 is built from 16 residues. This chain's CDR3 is CASSLDATLSEKEQYF. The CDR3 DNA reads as TGCGCCAGCAGCTTGGACGCGACACTTAGCGAGAAGGAGCAGTACTTC.

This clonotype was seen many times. The CDR3 region has the DNA TGCAGCGGGACAGGTCCGTCTGGAAACACCATATATTTT. This translates into CSGTGPSGNTIYF. This rearrangement joins TRBV29-1 to TRBJ1-3, with 7 bases matching TRBD1. Per the germline V gene, CDR1 is SQVTM and CDR2 is ANQGSEA. Trimming cost V 7 bases and J 1 base; bases outside gene matches: 4. The CDR3 totals 13 residues. Variable domain in full (rest from reference TRBV29-1 and TRBJ1-3): SAVISQKPSRDICQRGTSLTIQCQVDSQVTMMFWYRQQPGQSLTLIATANQGSEATYESGFVIDKFPISRPNLTFSTLTVSNMSPEDSSIYLCSGTGPSGNTIYFGEGSWLTVV.

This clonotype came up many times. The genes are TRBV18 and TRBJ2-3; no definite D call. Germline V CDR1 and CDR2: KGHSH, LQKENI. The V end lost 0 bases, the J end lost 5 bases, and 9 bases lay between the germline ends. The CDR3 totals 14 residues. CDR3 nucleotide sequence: TGTGCCAGCTCACCACCGGTGACTCTAGATACGCAGTATTTT. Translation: CASSPPVTLDTQYF.

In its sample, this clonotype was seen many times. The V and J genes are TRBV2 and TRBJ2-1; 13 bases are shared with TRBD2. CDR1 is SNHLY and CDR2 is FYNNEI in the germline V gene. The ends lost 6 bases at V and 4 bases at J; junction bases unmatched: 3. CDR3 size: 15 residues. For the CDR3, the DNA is TGTGCCAGCAGCGAACTAGCGGGAGGGTACAATGAGCAGTTCTTC. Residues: CASSELAGGYNEQFF.

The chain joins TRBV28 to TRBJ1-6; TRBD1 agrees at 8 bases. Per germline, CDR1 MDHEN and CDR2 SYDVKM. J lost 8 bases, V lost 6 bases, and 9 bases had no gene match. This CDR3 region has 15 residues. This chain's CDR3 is CASRPGQGPYSPLHF. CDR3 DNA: TGTGCCAGCAGACCCGGACAGGGCCCTTATTCACCCCTCCACTTT. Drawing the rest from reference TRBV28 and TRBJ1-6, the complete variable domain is DVKVTQSSRYLVKRTGEKVFLECVQDMDHENMFWYRQDPGLGLRLIYFSYDVKMKEKGDIPEGYSVSREKKERFSLILESASTNQTSMYLCASRPGQGPYSPLHFGNGTRLTVT.

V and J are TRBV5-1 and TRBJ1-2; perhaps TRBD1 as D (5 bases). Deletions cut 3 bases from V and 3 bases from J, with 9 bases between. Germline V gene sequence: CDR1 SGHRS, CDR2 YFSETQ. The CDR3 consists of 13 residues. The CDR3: CASSYGGYYGYTF. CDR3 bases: TGCGCCAGCAGCTACGGGGGGTACTATGGCTACACCTTC.

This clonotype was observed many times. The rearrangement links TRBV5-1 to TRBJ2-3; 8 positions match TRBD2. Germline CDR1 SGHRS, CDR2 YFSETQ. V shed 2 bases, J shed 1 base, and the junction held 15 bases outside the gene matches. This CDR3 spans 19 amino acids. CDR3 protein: CASSLFPSGAGARTDTQYF. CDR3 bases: TGCGCCAGCAGCTTATTCCCCTCTGGAGCGGGGGCCCGCACAGATACGCAGTATTTT.

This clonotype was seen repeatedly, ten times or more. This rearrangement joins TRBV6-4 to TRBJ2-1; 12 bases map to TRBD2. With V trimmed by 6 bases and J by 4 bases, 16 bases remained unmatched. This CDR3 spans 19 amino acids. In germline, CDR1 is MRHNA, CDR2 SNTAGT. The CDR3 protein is CASRHNLRLAGEVYNEQFF. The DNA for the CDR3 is TGTGCCAGCAGGCACAACTTACGACTAGCGGGAGAAGTTTACAATGAGCAGTTCTTC.

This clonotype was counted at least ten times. The CDR3 region has the DNA TGTGCCAGCAGCACCATTGGGAGTGGGGTAGGAAACACCATATATTTT. Translation gives CASSTIGSGVGNTIYF. The chain carries TRBV25-1 and TRBJ1-3; no reliable D call. Germline V lookup: CDR1 MGHDK, CDR2 SYGVNS. This CDR3 has 16 residues. Trimming removed 6 bases from V and 4 bases from J, with 19 bases in between.

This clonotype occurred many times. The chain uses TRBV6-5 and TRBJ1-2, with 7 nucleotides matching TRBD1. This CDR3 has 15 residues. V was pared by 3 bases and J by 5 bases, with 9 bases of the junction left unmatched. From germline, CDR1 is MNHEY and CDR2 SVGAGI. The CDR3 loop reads CASSYDPGQRYGYTF. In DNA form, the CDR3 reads TGTGCCAGCAGTTATGATCCGGGACAGCGATATGGCTACACCTTC.

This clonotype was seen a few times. This CDR3 is CASSLVQETEAFF. The CDR3 DNA reads TGTGCCAGCAGCTTAGTTCAGGAAACTGAAGCTTTCTTT. The chain uses TRBV7-9 and TRBJ1-1; D unresolved. Germline V gene data show CDR1 as SEHNR and CDR2 as FQNEAQ (reference sequence). Between the trimmed V and J ends, which lost 1 base and 5 bases, there was a span of 8 bases. The CDR3 totals 13 residues.

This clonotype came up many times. The CDR3 is CASSLAFAGIAYNEQFF. The CDR3 DNA reads TGTGCCAGCAGCTTAGCTTTTGCGGGAATCGCCTACAATGAGCAGTTCTTC. This chain uses TRBV7-8 with TRBJ2-1; the D gene is possibly TRBD2 (6 bases). The V and J ends lost 0 bases and 2 bases respectively, with 14 bases between them. The CDR3 has 17 residues. Germline V lookup: CDR1 SGHVS, CDR2 FQNEAQ.

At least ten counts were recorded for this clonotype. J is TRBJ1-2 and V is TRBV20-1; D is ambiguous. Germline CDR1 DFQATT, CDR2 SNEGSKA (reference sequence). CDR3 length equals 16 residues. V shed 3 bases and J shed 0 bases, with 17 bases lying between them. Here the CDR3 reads CSASGETEWANYGYTF. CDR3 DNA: TGCAGTGCTAGCGGTGAAACCGAATGGGCTAACTATGGCTACACCTTC.

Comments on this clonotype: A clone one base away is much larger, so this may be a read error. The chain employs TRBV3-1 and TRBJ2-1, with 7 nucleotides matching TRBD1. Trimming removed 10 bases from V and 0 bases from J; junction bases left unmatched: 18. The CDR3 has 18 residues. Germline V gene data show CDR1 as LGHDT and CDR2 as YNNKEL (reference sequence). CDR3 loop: CAISLPPDRRVSYNEQFF. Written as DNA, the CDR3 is TGTGCCATCAGTTTACCCCCGGACAGGCGGGTCTCCTACAATGAGCAGTTCTTC.

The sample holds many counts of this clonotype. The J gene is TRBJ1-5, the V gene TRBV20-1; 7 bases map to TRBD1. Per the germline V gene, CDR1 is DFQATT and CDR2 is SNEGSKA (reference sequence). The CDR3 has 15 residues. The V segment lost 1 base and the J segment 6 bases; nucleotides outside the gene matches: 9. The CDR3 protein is CSARAATGRSQPQHF. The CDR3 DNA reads TGCAGTGCTAGAGCGGCGACAGGGCGAAGTCAGCCCCAGCATTTT.

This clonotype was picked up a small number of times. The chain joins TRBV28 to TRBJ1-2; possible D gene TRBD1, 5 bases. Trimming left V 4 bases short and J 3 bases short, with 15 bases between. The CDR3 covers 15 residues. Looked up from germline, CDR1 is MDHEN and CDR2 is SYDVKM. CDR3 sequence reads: CASSSPGRGDYGYTF. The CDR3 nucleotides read TGTGCCAGCAGTTCTCCGGGGCGGGGGGACTATGGCTACACCTTC.

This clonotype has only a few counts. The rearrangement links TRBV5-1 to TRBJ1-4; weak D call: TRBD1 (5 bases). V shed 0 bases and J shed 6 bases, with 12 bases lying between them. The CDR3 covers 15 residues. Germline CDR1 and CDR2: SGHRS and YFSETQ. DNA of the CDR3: TGCGCCAGCAGCTTGGACAGGCGGCTTGATGAAAAACTGTTTTTT. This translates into CASSLDRRLDEKLFF.

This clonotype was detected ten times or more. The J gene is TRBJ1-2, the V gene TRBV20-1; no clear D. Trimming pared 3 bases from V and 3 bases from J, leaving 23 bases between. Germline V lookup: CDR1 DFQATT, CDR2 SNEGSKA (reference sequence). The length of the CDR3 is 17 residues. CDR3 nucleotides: TGCAGTGCTAGGAAATTAAGAGGTTTTTCCACGGACTATGGCTACACCTTC. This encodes CSARKLRGFSTDYGYTF.

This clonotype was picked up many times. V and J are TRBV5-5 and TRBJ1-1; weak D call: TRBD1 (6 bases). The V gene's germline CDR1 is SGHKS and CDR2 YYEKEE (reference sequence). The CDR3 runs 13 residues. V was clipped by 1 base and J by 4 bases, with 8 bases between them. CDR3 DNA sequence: TGTGCCAGCAGCTTGATAGGGGGCACTGAAGCTTTCTTT. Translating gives CASSLIGGTEAFF.

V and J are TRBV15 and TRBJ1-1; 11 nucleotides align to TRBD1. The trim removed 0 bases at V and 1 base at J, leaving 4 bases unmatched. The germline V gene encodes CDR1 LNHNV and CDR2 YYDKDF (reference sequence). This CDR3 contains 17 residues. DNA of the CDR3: TGTGCCACCAGCAGAGATTTGGGACAGGGGGGGAACACTGAAGCTTTCTTT. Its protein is CATSRDLGQGGNTEAFF.

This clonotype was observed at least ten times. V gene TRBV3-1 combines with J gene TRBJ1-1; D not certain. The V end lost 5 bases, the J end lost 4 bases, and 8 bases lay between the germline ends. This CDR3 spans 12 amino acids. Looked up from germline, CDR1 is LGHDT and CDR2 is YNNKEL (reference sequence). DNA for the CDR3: TGTGCCAGCAGCTACAGACCCACTGAAGCTTTCTTT. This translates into CASSYRPTEAFF. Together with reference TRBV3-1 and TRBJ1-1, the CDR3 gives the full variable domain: DTAVSQTPKYLVTQMGNDKSIKCEQNLGHDTMYWYKQDSKKFLKIMFSYNNKELIINETVPNRFSPKSPDKAHLNLHINSLELGDSAVYFCASSYRPTEAFFGQGTRLTVV.

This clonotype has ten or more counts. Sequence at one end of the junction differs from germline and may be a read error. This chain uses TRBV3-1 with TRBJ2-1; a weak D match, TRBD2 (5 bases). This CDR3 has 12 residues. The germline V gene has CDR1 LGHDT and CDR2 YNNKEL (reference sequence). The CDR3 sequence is CASSRGLGFRIF. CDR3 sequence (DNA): TGTGCCAGCAGCCGAGGGCTGGGTTTTAGGATCTTC.

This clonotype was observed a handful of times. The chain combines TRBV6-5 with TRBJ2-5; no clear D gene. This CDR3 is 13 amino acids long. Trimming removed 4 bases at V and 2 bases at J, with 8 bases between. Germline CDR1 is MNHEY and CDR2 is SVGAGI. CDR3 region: CASSWNFQETQYF. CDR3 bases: TGTGCCAGCAGTTGGAACTTTCAAGAGACCCAGTACTTC.

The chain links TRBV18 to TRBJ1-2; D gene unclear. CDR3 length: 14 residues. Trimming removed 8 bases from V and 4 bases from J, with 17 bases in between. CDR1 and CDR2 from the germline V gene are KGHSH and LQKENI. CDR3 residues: CASPNGGSRYGYTF. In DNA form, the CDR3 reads TGTGCCAGCCCAAACGGTGGTTCCCGCTATGGCTACACCTTC.

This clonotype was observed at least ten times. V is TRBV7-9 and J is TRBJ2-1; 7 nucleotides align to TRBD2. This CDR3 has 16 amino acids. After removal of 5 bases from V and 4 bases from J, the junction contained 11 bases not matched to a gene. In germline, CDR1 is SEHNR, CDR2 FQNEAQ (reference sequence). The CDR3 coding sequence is TGTGCCAGCAGCCTCACCTCGGGACTACTTTACAATGAGCAGTTCTTC. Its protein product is CASSLTSGLLYNEQFF.

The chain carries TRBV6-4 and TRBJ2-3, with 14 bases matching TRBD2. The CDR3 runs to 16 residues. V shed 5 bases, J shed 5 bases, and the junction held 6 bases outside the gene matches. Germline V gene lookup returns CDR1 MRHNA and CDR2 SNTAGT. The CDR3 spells CASSPTSGRAGDTQYF. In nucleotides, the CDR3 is TGTGCCAGCAGTCCGACTAGCGGGAGGGCCGGAGATACGCAGTATTTT.

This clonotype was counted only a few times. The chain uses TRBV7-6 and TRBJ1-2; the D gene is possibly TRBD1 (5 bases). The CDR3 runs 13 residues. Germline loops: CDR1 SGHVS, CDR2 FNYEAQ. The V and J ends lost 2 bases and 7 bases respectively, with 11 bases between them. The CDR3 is CASSLRRGAGYTF. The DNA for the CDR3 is TGTGCCAGCAGCTTAAGGAGGGGAGCTGGCTACACCTTC.

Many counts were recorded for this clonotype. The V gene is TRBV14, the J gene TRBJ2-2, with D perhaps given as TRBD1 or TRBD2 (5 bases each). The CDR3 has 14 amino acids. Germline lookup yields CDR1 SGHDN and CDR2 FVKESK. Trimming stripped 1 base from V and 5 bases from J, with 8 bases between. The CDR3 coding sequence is TGTGCCAGCAGCCAAGTGGGGGAAACCGGGGAGCTGTTTTTT. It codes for CASSQVGETGELFF.

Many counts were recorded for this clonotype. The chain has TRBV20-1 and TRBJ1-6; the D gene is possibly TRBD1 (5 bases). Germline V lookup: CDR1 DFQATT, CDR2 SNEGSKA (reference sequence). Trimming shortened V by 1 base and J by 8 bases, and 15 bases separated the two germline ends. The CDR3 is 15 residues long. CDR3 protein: CSARVDLGTDSPLHF. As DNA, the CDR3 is TGCAGTGCTAGAGTTGACTTAGGGACGGATTCACCCCTCCACTTT.